These 4 T cell receptor beta chains came from one sample sequenced in a study of blood T cell repertoires in COVID-19. The protocol was immunoSEQ multiplex PCR, while the TCRdb copy is restricted to in-frame clones and leaves out a portion. The table records some 170,000 clones, about 91% of them present only once. Sequenced sample: peripheral blood. The receptors were gathered from a woman between 45 and 65 years old with acute or convalescent COVID-19.

The CDR3 here is CASSEAVGGLQYF. The CDR3 region has the DNA TGTGCCAGCAGTGAAGCGGTAGGAGGGTTGCAGTATTTT. The chain couples TRBV2 to TRBJ2-3; tentatively, D is TRBD2 (6 bases). Trimming removed 0 bases at V and 11 bases at J, with 12 bases between. The CDR3 is 13 residues long. CDR1 is SNHLY and CDR2 is FYNNEI in the germline V gene.

This clone was detected only a few times. The chain links TRBV2 to TRBJ1-2; possibly TRBD1 for D (6 bases). Germline values: CDR1 SNHLY, CDR2 FYNNEI. V was pared by 4 bases and J by 7 bases, with 13 bases between. This CDR3 region has 13 residues. The CDR3 DNA reads TGTGCCAGCAGTGGCCAGGGGTCGGGTGGCTACACCTTC. Its translation is CASSGQGSGGYTF.

The gene calls are TRBV19 and TRBJ2-7; D is ambiguous. With 5 bases removed from V and 3 bases from J, the gap between germline ends came to 14 bases. Germline V lookup: CDR1 LNHDA, CDR2 SQIVND (reference sequence). This CDR3 is built from 14 residues. The chain's CDR3 is CASSPQTLSYEQYF. CDR3 DNA: TGTGCCAGTAGTCCTCAGACACTTAGCTACGAGCAGTACTTC.

As concerns this clone: A junction boundary mismatches the germline segment, possibly from a read error. The chain recombines TRBV2 with TRBJ1-2; 7 nucleotides align to TRBD1. Germline CDR1 SNHLY, CDR2 FYNNEI. The length of the CDR3 is 17 residues. CDR3: CASSDAGQTTLTYGHTF. CDR3 nucleotides: TGTGCCAGCAGTGATGCGGGACAGACTACCCTTACCTATGGCCACACCTTC.